This TCR beta chain was recorded in a study of OX40 agonist ivuxolimab in advanced cancers. In terms of the full investigation: Ivuxolimab, which targeted the costimulatory receptor OX40 (CD134), was an agonistic, fully human IgG2 monoclonal antibody. Intravenous ivuxolimab was administered to patients every 2 weeks at six dose levels: 0.01, 0.1, 0.3, 1.5, 3 and 10 mg/kg. Of the approximately 50 dose-escalation patients, hepatocellular carcinoma was present in about 20, melanoma in some 15, renal cell carcinoma in 9 and head and neck cancer in 9. In the dose-escalation cohort, around four fifths of patients were male, and the mean age was 60 years with a range of roughly 23 to 79. Patients were allowed to have had prior anti-PD-1, anti-PD-L1 or anti-CTLA-4 therapy, and 30% to 50% of the dose-escalation patients had previously received checkpoint inhibitors. Partial responses were achieved by three dose-escalation patients, of whom one had hepatocellular carcinoma and two had cutaneous melanoma. The purpose of peripheral TCRbeta sequencing was to test whether ivuxolimab changed TCR sequence diversity and led to clonal T-cell expansion. The paper describes the monotherapy dose-escalation part (N of about 52 patients) of the phase I trial of ivuxolimab.

The trial excluded patients who had a history of autoimmune disease or who were on systemic immunosuppression. In every dose cohort, peripheral blood was drawn for TCR sequencing at baseline, cycle 4 day 1, and cycle 7 day 1. The samples were taken from a phase I, first-in-human, multicenter, open-label dose-escalation trial of ivuxolimab. Adults with locally advanced or metastatic melanoma, renal cell carcinoma, hepatocellular carcinoma or head and neck squamous cell carcinoma were enrolled in the trial. Before TCR sequencing, CD4+ T cells and CD8+ T cells were sorted from peripheral blood as separate populations. The germline V end is reduced by 5 bases and the J end by 4 bases; junction bases left unmatched: 9. The CDR3 numbers 16 residues from cysteine through phenylalanine. Only the CDR3 DNA stays, 48 bases, in frame from base 1. CDR1 and CDR2 are read off the germline V gene as MDHEN and SYDVKM.

Remarks on this clone: Its target antigen remains unknown. No base quality information exists; no much larger clone differs at one position.

Points the paper makes about the study in general: On average, CD8+ T cells showed more expanded clones than CD4+ T cells after ivuxolimab. Low levels of normalized T-cell clonal expansion were also shown by some nonresponding patients. At doses of 0.1 to 3.0 mg/kg, clonal expansion of both CD4+ and CD8+ blood T cells was observed from baseline to week 6. The antigen specificity of the clonally expanded peripheral T cells was not determined. In the 0.1-3.0 mg/kg groups, partial responders had among the lowest normalized peripheral clonal expansion, particularly in CD8+ T cells.

To sequence the TCRbeta CDR3 region, genomic DNA was isolated from the sorted cells. The immunoSEQ Assay was used for sequencing of TCRbeta CDR3 regions. TCRdb mirrors the immuneACCESS table, restricted to in-frame sequences. Some clones are absent from its copies; in checked studies, under half trace to an unresolved V gene, and the reason for the others is unknown. The sample yields about 5,000 clones; about 67% were counted once. The ten largest clones represent around 63% of the sample. This receptor was identified in an adult with an advanced solid tumor such as melanoma, head and neck, liver or kidney cancer. Sample: CD4+ or CD8+ T cells sorted from blood, taken in a trial of the OX40 agonist ivuxolimab. The V and J segments used are TRBV28 and TRBJ2-2, with 8 central nucleotides matching TRBD1. The sequenced DNA is TGTGCCAGCAGTAATCCGCGACAGGGGCGCACCGGGGAGCTGTTTTTT. This translates into CASSNPRQGRTGELFF.